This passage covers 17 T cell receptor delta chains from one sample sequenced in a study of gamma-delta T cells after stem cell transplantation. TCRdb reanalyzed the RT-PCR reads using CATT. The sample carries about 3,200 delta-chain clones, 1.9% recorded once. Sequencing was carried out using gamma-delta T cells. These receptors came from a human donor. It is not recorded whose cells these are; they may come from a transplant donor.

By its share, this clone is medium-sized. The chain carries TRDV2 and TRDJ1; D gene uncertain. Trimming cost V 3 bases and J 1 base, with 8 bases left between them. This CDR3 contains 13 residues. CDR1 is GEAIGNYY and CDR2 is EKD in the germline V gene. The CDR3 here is CACDRLGTDKLIF. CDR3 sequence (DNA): TGTGCCTGTGACCGACTCGGCACCGATAAACTCATCTTT.

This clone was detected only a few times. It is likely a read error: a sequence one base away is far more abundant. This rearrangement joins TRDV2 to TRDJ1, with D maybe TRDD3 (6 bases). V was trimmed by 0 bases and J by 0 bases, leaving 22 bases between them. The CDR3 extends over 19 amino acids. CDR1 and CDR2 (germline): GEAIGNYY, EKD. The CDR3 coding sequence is TGTGCCTGTGACACCGTGGTTACGAGTGGGTTGGGGGACACCGATAAACTCATCTTT. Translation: CACDTVVTSGLGDTDKLIF.

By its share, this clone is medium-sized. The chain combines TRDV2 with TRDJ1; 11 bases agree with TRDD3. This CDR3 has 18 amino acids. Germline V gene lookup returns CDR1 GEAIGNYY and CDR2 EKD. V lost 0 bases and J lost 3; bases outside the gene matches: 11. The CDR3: CACDTGALLGDNPDKLIF. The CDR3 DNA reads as TGTGCCTGTGACACCGGAGCTTTACTGGGGGATAACCCCGATAAACTCATCTTT.

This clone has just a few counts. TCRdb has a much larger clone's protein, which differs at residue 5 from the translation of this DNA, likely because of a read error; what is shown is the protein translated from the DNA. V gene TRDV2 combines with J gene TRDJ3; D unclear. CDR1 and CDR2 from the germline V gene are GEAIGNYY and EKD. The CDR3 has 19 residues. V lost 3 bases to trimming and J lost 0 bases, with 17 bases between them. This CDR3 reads CACDASWETSSWDTRQMFF. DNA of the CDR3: TGTGCCTGTGACGCGAGTTGGGAAACTAGCTCCTGGGACACCCGACAGATGTTTTTC.

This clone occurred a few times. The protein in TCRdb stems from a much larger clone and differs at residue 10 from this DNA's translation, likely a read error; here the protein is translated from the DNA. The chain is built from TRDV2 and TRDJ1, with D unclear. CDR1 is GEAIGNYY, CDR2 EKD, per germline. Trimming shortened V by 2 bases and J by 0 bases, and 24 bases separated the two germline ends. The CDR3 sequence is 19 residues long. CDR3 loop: CACDSLSVLRDAYTDKLIF. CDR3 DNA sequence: TGTGCCTGTGACAGCCTTTCCGTACTGAGGGACGCGTACACCGATAAACTCATCTTT.

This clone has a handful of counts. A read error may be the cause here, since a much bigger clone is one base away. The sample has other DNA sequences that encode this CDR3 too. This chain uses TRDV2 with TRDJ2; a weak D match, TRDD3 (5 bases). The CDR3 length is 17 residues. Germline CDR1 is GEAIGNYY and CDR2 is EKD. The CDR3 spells CACDRLPLPGGAAQLFF. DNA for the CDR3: TGTGCCTGCGACAGGCTACCACTCCCGGGGGGTGCAGCACAACTCTTCTTT.

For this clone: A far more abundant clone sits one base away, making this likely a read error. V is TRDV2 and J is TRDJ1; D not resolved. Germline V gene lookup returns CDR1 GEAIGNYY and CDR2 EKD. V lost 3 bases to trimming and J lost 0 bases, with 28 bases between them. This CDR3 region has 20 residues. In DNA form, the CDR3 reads TGTGCCTGTGACCCGATCAGGTTGTTCGAACCGAACCAATACACCGATAAACTCATCTTT. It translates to CACDPIRLFEPNQYTDKLIF.

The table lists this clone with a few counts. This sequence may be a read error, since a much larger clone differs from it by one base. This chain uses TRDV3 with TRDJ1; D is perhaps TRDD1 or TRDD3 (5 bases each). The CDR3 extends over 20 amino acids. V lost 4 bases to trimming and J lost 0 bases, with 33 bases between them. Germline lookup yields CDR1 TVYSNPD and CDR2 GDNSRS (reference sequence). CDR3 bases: TGTGCCTGTGGCGGAATAGAGGTTGGGGACGAAGATCGGTACACCGATAAACTCATCTTT. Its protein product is CACGGIEVGDEDRYTDKLIF. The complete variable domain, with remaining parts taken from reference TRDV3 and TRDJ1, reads CDKVTQSSPDQTVASGSEVVLLCTYDTVYSNPDLFWYRIRPDYSFQFVFYGDNSRSEGADFTQGRFSVKHILTQKAFHLVISPVRTEDSATYYCACGGIEVGDEDRYTDKLIFGKGTRVTVEP.

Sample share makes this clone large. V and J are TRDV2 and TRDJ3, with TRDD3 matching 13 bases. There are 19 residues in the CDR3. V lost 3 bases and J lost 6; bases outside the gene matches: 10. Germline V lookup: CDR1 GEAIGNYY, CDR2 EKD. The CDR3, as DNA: TGTGCCTGTGACCCCGTACTGGGGGATACGGGGAAGGACACCCGACAGATGTTTTTC. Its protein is CACDPVLGDTGKDTRQMFF.

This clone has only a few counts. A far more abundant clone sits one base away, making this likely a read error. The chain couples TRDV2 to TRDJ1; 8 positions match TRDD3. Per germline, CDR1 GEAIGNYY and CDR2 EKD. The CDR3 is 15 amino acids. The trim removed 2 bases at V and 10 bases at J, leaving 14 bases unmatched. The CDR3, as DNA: TGTGCCTGTGACAAACTACTGGGGGTCCGTGAGGGACTCATCTTT. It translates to CACDKLLGVREGLIF.

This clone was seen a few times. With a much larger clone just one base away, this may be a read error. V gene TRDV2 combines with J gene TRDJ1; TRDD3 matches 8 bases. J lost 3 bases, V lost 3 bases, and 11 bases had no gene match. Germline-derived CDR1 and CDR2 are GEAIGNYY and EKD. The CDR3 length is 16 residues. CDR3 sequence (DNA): TGTGCCTGTGACTTACTGGGGGTCCCGTACGCCGATAAACTCATCTTT. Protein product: CACDLLGVPYADKLIF.

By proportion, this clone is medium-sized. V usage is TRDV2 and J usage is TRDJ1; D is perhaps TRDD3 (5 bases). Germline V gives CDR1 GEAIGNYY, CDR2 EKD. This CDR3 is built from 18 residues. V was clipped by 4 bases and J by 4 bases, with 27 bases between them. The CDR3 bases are TGTGCCTGTGATACCCTCGCGATGGGGACCCCGACCGACGATAAACTCATCTTT. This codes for CACDTLAMGTPTDDKLIF.

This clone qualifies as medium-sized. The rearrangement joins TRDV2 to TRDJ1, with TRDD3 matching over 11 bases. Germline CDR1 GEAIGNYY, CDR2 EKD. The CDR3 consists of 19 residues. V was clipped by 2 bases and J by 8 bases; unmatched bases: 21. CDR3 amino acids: CACDNIDGVVGDTSYKLIF. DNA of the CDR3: TGTGCCTGTGACAATATCGACGGTGTGGTGGGGGATACGTCCTACAAACTCATCTTT.

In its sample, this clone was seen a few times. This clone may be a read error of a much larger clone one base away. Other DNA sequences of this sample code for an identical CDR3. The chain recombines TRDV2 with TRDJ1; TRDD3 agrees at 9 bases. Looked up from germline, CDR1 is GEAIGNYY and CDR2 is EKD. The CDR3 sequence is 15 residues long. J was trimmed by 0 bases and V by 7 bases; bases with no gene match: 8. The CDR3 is CACDSLGEDTDKLIF. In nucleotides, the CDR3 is TGTGCCTGCGACTCACTGGGGGAGGACACCGATAAACTCATCTTT.

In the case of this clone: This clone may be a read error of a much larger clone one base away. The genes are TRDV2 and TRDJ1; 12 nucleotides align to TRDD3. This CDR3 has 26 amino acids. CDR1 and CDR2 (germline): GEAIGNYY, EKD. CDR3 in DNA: TGTGCCTGTGGCACCGTTTCCGGGCGAAATCCCCTATACGACTGGGGGATACAAGGAAGCCCCGATAAACTCATCTTT. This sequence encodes CACGTVSGRNPLYDWGIQGSPDKLIF.

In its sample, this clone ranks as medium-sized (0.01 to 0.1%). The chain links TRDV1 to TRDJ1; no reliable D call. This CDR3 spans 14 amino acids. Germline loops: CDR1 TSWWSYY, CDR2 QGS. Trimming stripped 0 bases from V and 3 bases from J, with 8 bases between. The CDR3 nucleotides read TGTGCTCTTGGGGAACTCGAAACGGCCGATAAACTCATCTTT. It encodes CALGELETADKLIF.

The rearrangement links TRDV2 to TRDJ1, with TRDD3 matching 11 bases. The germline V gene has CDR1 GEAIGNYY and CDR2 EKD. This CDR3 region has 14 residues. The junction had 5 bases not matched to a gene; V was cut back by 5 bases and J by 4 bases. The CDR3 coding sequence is TGTGCCTGTGCTTCACTGGGGGATAGCGATAAACTCATCTTT. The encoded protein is CACASLGDSDKLIF.